The next 23 T cell receptor beta chains were all read from a single sample in a study of cytomegalovirus exposure and HLA in healthy donors. Primers for the PCR totalled 60 Vbeta and 13 Jbeta. Measured with immunoSEQ multiplex PCR; TCRdb has only the in-frame clones, and not every one. The sample has some 150,000 clones, 81% seen once. Sequenced material: PBMCs. Receptor source: a woman in her 50s in good health and CMV-seronegative.

This chain joins TRBV6-6 and TRBJ2-7; 8 nucleotides line up with TRBD1. V shed 6 bases, J shed 2 bases, and the junction held 6 bases outside the gene matches. CDR3 length equals 14 residues. The germline V gene has CDR1 MNHNY and CDR2 SVGAGI (reference sequence). The DNA of the CDR3 is TGTGCCAGCAGACAGGGGGAGGTGGCCTACGAGCAGTACTTC. Its protein is CASRQGEVAYEQYF.

The chain carries TRBV4-1 and TRBJ2-7; 8 nucleotides match TRBD1. V shed 1 base, J shed 0 bases, and the junction held 8 bases outside the gene matches. Germline V gives CDR1 MGHRA, CDR2 YSYEKL. The CDR3 runs to 17 residues. The CDR3 sequence is CASSQATGAGVSYEQYF. CDR3 in DNA: TGCGCCAGCAGCCAAGCGACAGGGGCAGGGGTCTCCTACGAGCAGTACTTC.

The genes are TRBV4-3 and TRBJ2-7, with a tentative D call TRBD2 (7 bases). This CDR3 contains 15 residues. Trimming took off 0 bases at V and 2 bases at J, with 11 bases between the two ends. Germline V gene sequence: CDR1 LGHNA, CDR2 YSLEER. Written as DNA, the CDR3 is TGCGCCAGCAGCCAAGATGGGGAGGGGGCCTACGAGCAGTACTTC. It translates to CASSQDGEGAYEQYF.

V gene TRBV30 combines with J gene TRBJ2-1; 8 bases map to TRBD2. This CDR3 contains 17 residues. Trimming at V came to 4 bases and at J to 4 bases, leaving 15 bases not matched to a gene. Germline CDR1 and CDR2: GTSNPN and SVGIG (reference sequence). CDR3 bases: TGTGCCTGGACCCTTTTACCGGGACTAGAGGAATACAATGAGCAGTTCTTC. Residues: CAWTLLPGLEEYNEQFF.

This rearrangement joins TRBV28 to TRBJ2-1; 9 bases map to TRBD2. CDR1 and CDR2 from the germline V gene are MDHEN and SYDVKM. CDR3 length: 15 residues. Trimming cost V 2 bases and J 7 bases; bases outside gene matches: 6. Here the CDR3 DNA reads TGTGCCAGCAGTTTACCTAGCGGGGAATTGAATGAGCAGTTCTTC. Translation: CASSLPSGELNEQFF.

The V and J genes are TRBV4-2 and TRBJ1-4; D is ambiguous. The V gene's germline CDR1 is LGHNA and CDR2 YNFKEQ. This CDR3 contains 14 residues. Trimming removed 5 bases from V and 4 bases from J, with 11 bases in between. The CDR3 DNA reads as TGTGCCAGCAGCGCTCGACTGATTAATGAAAAACTGTTTTTT. Translation gives CASSARLINEKLFF.

V gene TRBV28 combines with J gene TRBJ2-7; TRBD1 agrees at 9 bases. The CDR3 runs to 14 residues. Germline assignment: CDR1 MDHEN and CDR2 SYDVKM. The junction had 11 bases not matched to a gene; V was cut back by 7 bases and J by 7 bases. The CDR3 DNA follows: TGTGCCAGCATACGACAGGGGGGCATGGGGGAGCAGTACTTC. It yields the protein CASIRQGGMGEQYF.

The gene calls are TRBV19 and TRBJ2-2; D may be TRBD1 (5 bases). Trimming stripped 3 bases from V and 5 bases from J, with 13 bases between. The length of the CDR3 is 15 residues. CDR1 LNHDA and CDR2 SQIVND come from the germline V gene (reference sequence). As DNA, the CDR3 is TGTGCCAGTAGTATTACTCCAGGGATGACCGGGGAGCTGTTTTTT. It encodes CASSITPGMTGELFF.

The genes are TRBV2 and TRBJ2-3, with 8 bases identical to TRBD2. Germline-derived CDR1 and CDR2 are SNHLY and FYNNEI. The CDR3 is 16 residues long. V was pared by 5 bases and J by 5 bases, with 12 bases of the junction left unmatched. CDR3 DNA sequence: TGTGCCAGCAGTCCAGCCACGGGGGGGCGTGAAGATACGCAGTATTTT. It is translated as CASSPATGGREDTQYF.

CDR3 loop: CASSRQGTWETQYF. The CDR3 DNA reads as TGTGCCAGTAGTAGACAGGGGACTTGGGAGACCCAGTACTTC. This chain uses TRBV19 with TRBJ2-5; TRBD1 matches at 8 bases. This CDR3 region has 14 residues. Trimming removed 4 bases from V and 5 bases from J; junction bases left unmatched: 6. Germline V CDR1 and CDR2: LNHDA, SQIVND (reference sequence).

Comments on this clone: At one boundary the junction diverges from the germline segment, which might be a read error. The rearrangement uses TRBV4-1 and TRBJ1-3, with D maybe TRBD1 (6 bases). In germline, CDR1 is MGHRA, CDR2 YSYEKL. This CDR3 contains 17 residues. Written as DNA, the CDR3 is TGCGCCGGCAGCCAAGAGGTCGGACAGTTCGCTGGAAACACCATATATTTT. Its translation is CAGSQEVGQFAGNTIYF.

This chain joins TRBV6-1 and TRBJ2-7; D is unclear. This CDR3 is built from 18 residues. V gave up 3 bases and J gave up 0 bases, with 21 bases separating them. Germline V lookup: CDR1 MNHNS, CDR2 SASEGT. The CDR3 spells CASSDMVLRQVLSYEQYF. CDR3 nucleotides: TGTGCCAGCAGTGACATGGTCCTTCGACAAGTCCTCTCCTACGAGCAGTACTTC.

V and J are TRBV7-8 and TRBJ1-5, with D tentatively TRBD1 (5 bases). CDR1 is SGHVS and CDR2 is FQNEAQ in the germline V gene. V was cut by 5 bases and J by 0 bases, with 11 bases left in between. CDR3 size: 15 residues. The CDR3 coding sequence is TGTGCCAGCAGCCCCAGGGATACTAGCAATCAGCCCCAGCATTTT. This encodes CASSPRDTSNQPQHF. Based on the CDR3 plus reference TRBV7-8 and TRBJ1-5, the full variable domain is GAGVSQSPRYKVAKRGQDVALRCDPISGHVSLFWYQQALGQGPEFLTYFQNEAQLDKSGLPSDRFFAERPEGSVSTLKIQRTQQEDSAVYLCASSPRDTSNQPQHFGDGTRLSIL.

J is TRBJ2-7 and V is TRBV28; 7 nucleotides agree with TRBD1. Trimming took 5 bases from V and 2 from J; bases not matched to a gene: 6. The CDR3 runs 14 residues. Germline V CDR1 and CDR2: MDHEN, SYDVKM. CDR3 bases: TGTGCCAGCAGTAGGGACAGCCCCGCCTACGAGCAGTACTTC. As protein: CASSRDSPAYEQYF.

V and J are TRBV6-6 and TRBJ1-5; TRBD1 is a possible D gene (6 bases). CDR1 is MNHNY, CDR2 SVGAGI, per germline (reference sequence). The CDR3 extends over 15 amino acids. V was shortened by 6 bases and J by 5 bases, with 17 bases between the two germline ends. In nucleotides, the CDR3 is TGTGCCAGCAGAGACCAGGACAGTCTCTATCAGCCCCAGCATTTT. The encoded protein is CASRDQDSLYQPQHF.

The gene calls are TRBV25-1 and TRBJ2-5; maybe TRBD2 (5 bases). CDR1 MGHDK and CDR2 SYGVNS come from the germline V gene. V was clipped by 5 bases and J by 2 bases, with 6 bases between them. The CDR3 totals 12 residues. The CDR3 nucleotides read TGTGCCAGCAGTAGGACTCAAGAGACCCAGTACTTC. It translates to CASSRTQETQYF.

This chain joins TRBV4-1 and TRBJ2-7, with 7 bases identical to TRBD1. Germline lookup yields CDR1 MGHRA and CDR2 YSYEKL. This CDR3 has 15 amino acids. The J segment lost 0 bases and the V segment lost 1 base, leaving 3 bases of the junction unmatched. CDR3 bases: TGCGCCAGCAGCCAAGGCTGGACAGGCTCCTACGAGCAGTACTTC. Translated: CASSQGWTGSYEQYF.

The chain uses TRBV2 and TRBJ2-3; 9 nucleotides agree with TRBD2. Trimming at V came to 7 bases and at J to 7 bases, leaving 12 bases not matched to a gene. The CDR3 totals 15 residues. Germline V lookup: CDR1 SNHLY, CDR2 FYNNEI. CDR3 DNA sequence: TGTGCCAGCAACTTACGGGGCGGGGGGGCATATACGCAGTATTTT. This gives the protein CASNLRGGGAYTQYF.

This clone was observed a few times. This chain joins TRBV5-1 and TRBJ2-5; 9 bases map to TRBD1. V lost 4 bases and J lost 5; bases outside the gene matches: 9. The CDR3 length is 15 residues. CDR1 SGHRS and CDR2 YFSETQ come from the germline V gene. In DNA, the CDR3 is TGCGCCAGCAGCCTGGGACAGGGCTCCTTGGAGACCCAGTACTTC. Translating gives CASSLGQGSLETQYF.

The gene calls are TRBV7-2 and TRBJ1-2; D is unclear. From germline, CDR1 is SGHTA and CDR2 FQGNSA. The V and J ends lost 3 bases and 3 bases respectively, with 11 bases between them. The length of the CDR3 is 14 residues. CDR3 sequence: CASSFSMPHYGYTF. The CDR3 nucleotides are TGTGCCAGCAGCTTTAGTATGCCCCACTATGGCTACACCTTC.

V and J are TRBV5-1 and TRBJ2-2; D unresolved. Per the germline V gene, CDR1 is SGHRS and CDR2 is YFSETQ. V was clipped by 6 bases and J by 1 base, with 7 bases between them. The CDR3 contains 13 residues. The CDR3 here is CASTTGNTGELFF. For the CDR3, the DNA is TGCGCCAGCACTACGGGGAACACCGGGGAGCTGTTTTTT.

CDR3 nucleotide sequence: TGTGCCCAAGGACAGGGGGCGGAGGGCTACACCTTC. Translated, it gives CAQGQGAEGYTF. The rearrangement uses TRBV30 and TRBJ1-2; 11 bases agree with TRBD1. CDR3 length: 12 residues. Trimming took 8 bases from V and 8 from J; bases not matched to a gene: 7. Germline V gives CDR1 GTSNPN, CDR2 SVGIG (reference sequence).

The rearrangement joins TRBV7-6 to TRBJ2-7; 11 bases are shared with TRBD1. The CDR3 has 14 amino acids. With 8 bases clipped from V and 7 bases from J, the junction kept 10 bases outside the gene matches. Per the germline V gene, CDR1 is SGHVS and CDR2 is FNYEAQ. The DNA of the CDR3 is TGTGCCAGCGGAACCGGACAGGGGGCGGGGGAGCAGTACTTC. Its translation is CASGTGQGAGEQYF. The variable domain in full, with the rest retrieved from reference TRBV7-6 and TRBJ2-7, is GAGVSQSPRYKVTKRGQDVALRCDPISGHVSLYWYRQALGQGPEFLTYFNYEAQQDKSGLPNDRFSAERPEGSISTLTIQRTEQRDSAMYRCASGTGQGAGEQYFGPGTRLTVT.